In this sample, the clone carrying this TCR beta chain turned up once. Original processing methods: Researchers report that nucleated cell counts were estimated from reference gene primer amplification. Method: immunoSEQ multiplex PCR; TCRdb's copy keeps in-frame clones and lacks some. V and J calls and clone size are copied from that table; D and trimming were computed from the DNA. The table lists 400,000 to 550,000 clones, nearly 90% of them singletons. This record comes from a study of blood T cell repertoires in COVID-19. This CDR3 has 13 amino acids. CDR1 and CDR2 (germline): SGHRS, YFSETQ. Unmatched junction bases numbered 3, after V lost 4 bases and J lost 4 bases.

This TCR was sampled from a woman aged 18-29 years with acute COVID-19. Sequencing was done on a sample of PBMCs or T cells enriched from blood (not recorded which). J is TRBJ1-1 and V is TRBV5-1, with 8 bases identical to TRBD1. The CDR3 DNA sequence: TGCGCCAGCAGCGCCGGGACAGGCACTGAAGCTTTCTTT. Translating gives CASSAGTGTEAFF.